The 31 T cell receptor gamma chains below were found in one sample sequenced in a study of γδ T cells in repeated Plasmodium falciparum infection. Bulk repertoires came from Vgamma9/Vdelta2+ or Vdelta2-negative gammadelta T cells flow-sorted from PBMC. TCRdb re-called the multiplex PCR reads via CATT. The sample records approximately 30,000 gamma-chain clones, over 1.1% being singletons. The sample taken for sequencing was gamma-delta T cells from blood. Source of these receptors: a pool of human donors (malaria-infected and uninfected, not separated).

By share, this clone ranks as medium-sized. This same CDR3 is encoded by further DNA sequences in the sample. The rearrangement uses TRGV9 and TRGJ1 or TRGJ2. The trim removed 1 base at V and 1 base at J, leaving 1 base unmatched. The CDR3 is 13 residues long. The germline gives CDR1 GITISATS, CDR2 ISYDGTV (reference sequence). The CDR3 nucleotides are TGTGCCTTGTGGGAGGTCAATTATTATAAGAAACTCTTT. The encoded protein is CALWEVNYYKKLF.

This clone occurred a few times. It is likely a read error: a sequence one base away is far more abundant. Other DNA sequences in the same sample also yield this CDR3. The V gene reported is TRGV9; the J gene is uncalled. Germline loops: CDR1 GITISATS, CDR2 ISYDGTV (reference sequence). The CDR3 runs 19 residues. The CDR3: CALWEVHLVRELGKKIKVF. CDR3 bases: TGTGCCTTGTGGGAGGTGCATTTGGTGAGGGAGTTGGGCAAAAAAATCAAGGTGTTT.

Concerning this clone itself: Given a much more abundant clone one base away, this may be a read error. The chain is built from TRGV3 and TRGJ1 or TRGJ2. The J gene comes from matching the DNA to germline here; TCRdb lacks it. The germline V gene has CDR1 VTNTFY and CDR2 YDVSTARD (reference sequence). This CDR3 has 14 amino acids. This CDR3 reads CATWGRPINYKKLF. The CDR3 DNA sequence: TGTGCCACCTGGGGCAGGCCGATCAATTATAAGAAACTCTTT.

This clone has ten or more counts. At one end the junction does not follow the germline gene, possibly because of a read error. The CDR3 sequence is CATWARSYSSDWIKTF. The CDR3 coding sequence is TGTGCCACCTGGGCCAGGAGCTATAGTAGTGATTGGATCAAGACGTTT. V and J are TRGV3 and TRGJP2. The CDR3 totals 16 residues. CDR1 is VTNTFY and CDR2 is YDVSTARD in the germline V gene (reference sequence).

This clone has more than one count but fewer than ten. This likely reflects a read error, since a far larger clone is one base away. The J gene was not called, though the V gene is TRGV5. Per the germline V gene, CDR1 is VINAFY and CDR2 is YDVSNSKD. The CDR3 length is 11 residues. The CDR3 sequence: CATWDGGKKLF. As DNA, the CDR3 is TGTGCCACCTGGGACGGTGGGAAGAAGCTCTTT.

There are many counts of this clone. The protein that TCRdb holds for this DNA derives from a much larger clone and differs from the translated DNA at residue 7, which likely indicates a read error; the protein shown here is translated from the DNA. The V gene is TRGV9, the J gene TRGJP. TCRdb gives no J gene; it was assigned here by matching the DNA to germline. Trimming cost V 3 bases and J 6 bases; bases outside gene matches: 5. From germline, CDR1 is GITISATS and CDR2 ISYDGTV (reference sequence). This CDR3 is 16 amino acids long. This CDR3 is CALWETRELGKKIKVF. The DNA of the CDR3 is TGTGCCTTGTGGGAGACCCGAGAGTTGGGCAAAAAAATCAAGGTATTT.

Worth noting for this clone: The translation of this DNA and the TCRdb protein of a much larger clone differ at residue 8, probably owing to a read error; the protein shown here is translated from the DNA. The gene calls are TRGV3 and TRGJP2. Because TCRdb records no J gene, it was assigned here through a match of the DNA to germline. Trimming cost V 0 bases and J 1 base; bases outside gene matches: 8. This CDR3 contains 17 residues. Germline CDR1 is VTNTFY and CDR2 is YDVSTARD (reference sequence). The CDR3 DNA is TGTGCCACCTGGGACAGGTGGGGGGGTAGTAGTGATTGGATCAAGACGTTT. It translates to CATWDRWGGSSDWIKTF.

To note about this clone: A read error likely explains why the TCRdb protein, taken from a much larger clone, differs from this DNA's translation at residue 4; the protein shown is translated from the DNA. V and J are TRGV3 and TRGJ1 or TRGJ2. TCRdb lists no J gene, so it was determined here by aligning the DNA to germline. The CDR3 consists of 13 residues. Germline V lookup: CDR1 VTNTFY, CDR2 YDVSTARD (reference sequence). This CDR3 reads CATRDTSYYKKLF. For the CDR3, the DNA is TGTGCCACCCGGGACACCTCTTATTATAAGAAACTCTTT.

TRGV9 is the V gene, and the J gene was not called. The CDR3 spans 10 residues. Germline CDR1 GITISATS, CDR2 ISYDGTV (reference sequence). For the CDR3, the DNA is TGTGCCTTGTGGGAGGTCGAGGGGGTCTTT. Amino acids: CALWEVEGVF.

This clone was found many times. The genes are TRGV3 and TRGJP2. V lost 0 bases to trimming and J lost 0 bases; unmatched junction nucleotides: 13. The CDR3 extends over 19 amino acids. Germline loops: CDR1 VTNTFY, CDR2 YDVSTARD (reference sequence). The CDR3 DNA reads TGTGCCACCTGGGACAGGCCGGGGCTGAGCTATAGTAGTGATTGGATCAAGACGTTT. Amino acid sequence: CATWDRPGLSYSSDWIKTF.

This clone has a count of ten or more. The protein that TCRdb holds for this DNA derives from a much larger clone and differs from the translated DNA at residue 10, which likely indicates a read error; the protein shown here is translated from the DNA. No J gene was named, though the V gene is TRGV9. CDR1 is GITISATS and CDR2 is ISYDGTV in the germline V gene (reference sequence). This CDR3 is built from 12 residues. CDR3 sequence: CALWEAGYKELF. DNA of the CDR3: TGTGCCTTGTGGGAGGCGGGGTATAAGGAACTCTTT.

There are many counts of this clone. The protein held in TCRdb is that of a much larger clone and does not match this DNA's translation at residue 4, likely because of a read error; the protein shown is translated from the DNA. The identical CDR3 is also encoded by other nucleotide sequences in the sample. The chain combines TRGV3 with TRGJ1 or TRGJ2. In the absence of a J gene in TCRdb, the DNA was matched to germline to assign it here. CDR1 and CDR2 (germline): VTNTFY, YDVSTARD (reference sequence). V trimming: 9 bases; J trimming: 7 bases; junction bases outside the gene matches: 12. The CDR3 spans 12 residues. The DNA for the CDR3 is TGTGCCACCCGGACCGTTAACTATAAGAAACTCTTT. Its translation is CATRTVNYKKLF.

This clone was seen only a few times. The mismatch at residue 4 between this DNA's translation and the TCRdb protein of a much larger clone likely reflects a read error; the protein shown is translated from the DNA. The chain uses TRGV8 and TRGJ1 or TRGJ2. The J gene, missing from TCRdb, was assigned here through DNA to germline matching. Unmatched junction bases numbered 6, after V lost 9 bases and J lost 1 base. Germline CDR1 is VENAVY and CDR2 is YDSYNSRV. This CDR3 has 12 residues. The CDR3 nucleotides read TGTGCCACCCGGCAAAATTATTATAAGAAACTCTTT. Translating gives CATRQNYYKKLF.

This clone was seen ten or more times. The mismatch at residue 14 between this DNA's translation and the TCRdb protein of a much larger clone likely reflects a read error; the protein shown is translated from the DNA. The chain employs TRGV9 and TRGJP. From germline, CDR1 is GITISATS and CDR2 ISYDGTV (reference sequence). CDR3 length: 16 amino acids. CDR3 sequence: CALWETQELGKKIRVF. The CDR3 DNA reads as TGTGCCTTGTGGGAGACTCAAGAGTTGGGCAAAAAAATCAGGGTATTT.

This clone was detected ten times or more. A read error is the likely source, as a far larger clone sits one nucleotide away. The rearrangement joins TRGV4 to TRGJ1 or TRGJ2. The CDR3 sequence is 14 residues long. After removal of 0 bases from V and 7 bases from J, the junction contained 9 bases not matched to a gene. CDR1 EGSTGY and CDR2 YDSYTSSV come from the germline V gene. The CDR3 DNA reads as TGTGCCACCTGGGATGGGCCTCTTAGGTATAAGAAACTCTTT. Its protein product is CATWDGPLRYKKLF.

As to this clone: TCRdb has a much larger clone's protein, which differs at residue 13 from the translation of this DNA, likely because of a read error; what is shown is the protein translated from the DNA. This rearrangement joins TRGV9 to TRGJP. The J gene, missing from TCRdb, was assigned here through DNA to germline matching. The CDR3 contains 18 residues. In germline, CDR1 is GITISATS, CDR2 ISYDGTV (reference sequence). The chain's CDR3 is CALWENYAGELGEKIKVF. The CDR3 coding sequence is TGTGCCTTGTGGGAGAACTACGCGGGGGAGTTGGGCGAAAAAATCAAGGTATTT.

In the case of this clone: A far larger clone is off by one base, so a read error is likely. Other DNA sequences within the sample encode an identical CDR3. For the V gene the call is TRGV3; the J gene has no call. The CDR3 is 13 residues long. CDR1 is VTNTFY, CDR2 YDVSTARD, per germline (reference sequence). The chain's CDR3 is CATWDRLHGKKLF. The CDR3 coding sequence is TGTGCCACCTGGGACAGGCTCCATGGTAAGAAGCTCTTT.

This clone appeared many times. The mismatch at residue 9 between this DNA's translation and the TCRdb protein of a much larger clone likely reflects a read error; the protein shown is translated from the DNA. The chain uses TRGV9 and TRGJ1 or TRGJ2. Germline CDR1 and CDR2: GITISATS and ISYDGTV (reference sequence). V lost 0 bases, J lost 4 bases, and 9 bases stayed unmatched. The CDR3 runs 15 residues. The CDR3 loop is CALWEVSIRYYKKLF. Written as DNA, the CDR3 is TGTGCCTTGTGGGAGGTGTCCATCCGATATTATAAGAAACTCTTT.

On this clone itself: Given a far larger clone just one base away, this is likely a sequencing read error. Other DNA variants within this sample encode the same CDR3. The J gene has no call, while the V gene is TRGV8. This CDR3 is 17 amino acids long. CDR1 is VENAVY and CDR2 is YDSYNSRV in the germline V gene. This chain's CDR3 is CATWDRPDSILKVKKLF. CDR3 coding DNA: TGTGCCACCTGGGATAGGCCGGATTCCATCTTAAAGGTAAAGAAGCTCTTT.

This clone was detected many times. DNA of the CDR3: TGTGCCACCTGGGATAGTGGGCGTTATTATAAGAAACTCTTT. It yields the protein CATWDSGRYYKKLF. V usage is TRGV8 and J usage is TRGJ1 or TRGJ2. The CDR3 length is 14 residues. Germline-derived CDR1 and CDR2 are VENAVY and YDSYNSRV. V shed 1 base, J shed 3 bases, and the junction held 6 bases outside the gene matches.

This clone was recorded a few times. The mismatch at residue 11 between this DNA's translation and the TCRdb protein of a much larger clone likely reflects a read error; the protein shown is translated from the DNA. This sequence joins TRGV4 and TRGJ1 or TRGJ2. Germline matching of the DNA provided the J gene here, since TCRdb leaves it blank. The CDR3 consists of 14 residues. Germline assignment: CDR1 EGSTGY and CDR2 YDSYTSSV. In DNA, the CDR3 is TGTGCCACCTGGGATGGGAGGTGGTATTATGAGAAACTCTTT. Translated, it gives CATWDGRWYYEKLF.

This clone was observed at least ten times. The protein recorded in TCRdb matches a much larger clone and deviates from this DNA's translation at residue 14, suggesting a read error; the protein here is obtained by translating the DNA. The chain employs TRGV2 and TRGJ1 or TRGJ2. CDR3 length: 16 amino acids. From germline, CDR1 is EGSNGY and CDR2 YDSYNSKV. In DNA, the CDR3 is TGTGCCACCTGGGACGGAATCCTTCCGAATTATTATAAGAACCTCTTT. Encoded protein: CATWDGILPNYYKNLF.

This clone was seen many times. This is likely an artifact of a read error, given a far larger clone one base away. This specimen includes other DNA sequences encoding the same CDR3. The V segment is TRGV9, and no J call was made. This CDR3 has 15 amino acids. Germline V gene sequence: CDR1 GITISATS, CDR2 ISYDGTV (reference sequence). CDR3 bases: TGTGCCTTGTGGGAGGATCGGTTGGGCAAAAAAATCAAGGTGTTT. Encoded protein: CALWEDRLGKKIKVF.

Sample share makes this clone medium-sized (0.01 to 0.1%). CDR3 in amino acids: CALWEVHPRKKLF. Written as DNA, the CDR3 is TGTGCCTTGTGGGAGGTGCACCCCCGTAAGAAACTCTTT. This rearrangement joins TRGV9 to TRGJ1 or TRGJ2. This CDR3 is built from 13 residues. The germline V gene has CDR1 GITISATS and CDR2 ISYDGTV (reference sequence). V shed 0 bases and J 9 bases; nucleotides not matched to a gene: 8.

This clone was detected only a few times. The protein held in TCRdb is that of a much larger clone and does not match this DNA's translation at residue 9, likely because of a read error; the protein shown is translated from the DNA. This chain uses TRGV9 with TRGJP. No J gene is reported in TCRdb; it was inferred here by comparing the DNA with germline. From germline, CDR1 is GITISATS and CDR2 ISYDGTV (reference sequence). The V and J ends lost 3 bases and 9 bases, in that order; junction bases with no gene match: 11. The CDR3 is 17 residues long. The CDR3 protein is CALWEFDNGLGKKIKVF. CDR3 coding DNA: TGTGCCTTGTGGGAGTTCGACAACGGGTTGGGCAAAAAAATCAAGGTATTT.

This clone was counted between two and nine times. A much larger clone is a single base away; this may be a read error. The sample contains more than one DNA sequence encoding this CDR3. This chain joins TRGV2 and TRGJP1. The J gene, not given by TCRdb, was assigned here from a germline match of the nucleotide sequence. This CDR3 contains 18 residues. Germline CDR1 and CDR2: EGSNGY and YDSYNSKV. The CDR3 nucleotides read TGTGCCACCTGGGACCCCATTACTCAACATACCACTGGCTGGTTCAAGATATTT. Translating it yields CATWDPITQHTTGWFKIF.

J is TRGJ1 or TRGJ2 and V is TRGV4. TCRdb leaves out the J gene; it was filled in here by matching the DNA to germline. V lost 3 bases and J lost 9; bases outside the gene matches: 14. CDR1 and CDR2 (germline): EGSTGY, YDSYTSSV. The CDR3 runs 14 residues. The CDR3 region is CATWDPAPCFKKLF. The CDR3 DNA reads TGTGCCACCTGGGATCCCGCCCCTTGCTTTAAGAAACTCTTT.

This clone was counted many times. TCRdb has a much larger clone's protein, which differs at residue 5 from the translation of this DNA, likely because of a read error; what is shown is the protein translated from the DNA. The chain is built from TRGV9 and TRGJP. This CDR3 is built from 16 residues. Germline CDR1 GITISATS, CDR2 ISYDGTV (reference sequence). CDR3 coding DNA: TGTGCCTTGTGGGGGGTGTTAGAGTTGGGCAAAAAAATCAAGGTATTT. Its protein is CALWGVLELGKKIKVF.

This clone occurred many times. The rearrangement links TRGV4 to TRGJ1 or TRGJ2. CDR3 length: 15 amino acids. Per germline, CDR1 EGSTGY and CDR2 YDSYTSSV. Trimming removed 4 bases from V and 4 bases from J; junction bases left unmatched: 13. CDR3 coding DNA: TGTGCCACCTGGGACGCCCCTATAGGGTATTATAAGAAACTCTTT. It translates to CATWDAPIGYYKKLF.

This clone has at least ten counts. The mismatch at residue 5 between this DNA's translation and the TCRdb protein of a much larger clone likely reflects a read error; the protein shown is translated from the DNA. This sequence joins TRGV2 and TRGJ1 or TRGJ2. Matching the DNA to germline supplied the J gene, which TCRdb does not give. Germline CDR1 is EGSNGY and CDR2 is YDSYNSKV. This CDR3 comprises 13 residues. Trimming removed 5 bases from V and 3 bases from J; junction bases left unmatched: 7. CDR3 in amino acids: CATWGGFYYKKLF. Written as DNA, the CDR3 is TGTGCCACCTGGGGCGGATTTTATTATAAGAAACTCTTT.

In regard to this clone: TCRdb's listed protein matches a much larger clone and diverges from this DNA's translation at residue 5, likely through a read error; the protein shown comes from the DNA. The J gene is uncalled and the V gene is TRGV3. The CDR3 spans 13 residues. CDR1 is VTNTFY and CDR2 is YDVSTARD in the germline V gene (reference sequence). CDR3 protein: CATWERPMIRKLF. The CDR3 DNA reads TGTGCCACCTGGGAAAGGCCGATGATAAGAAAACTCTTT.